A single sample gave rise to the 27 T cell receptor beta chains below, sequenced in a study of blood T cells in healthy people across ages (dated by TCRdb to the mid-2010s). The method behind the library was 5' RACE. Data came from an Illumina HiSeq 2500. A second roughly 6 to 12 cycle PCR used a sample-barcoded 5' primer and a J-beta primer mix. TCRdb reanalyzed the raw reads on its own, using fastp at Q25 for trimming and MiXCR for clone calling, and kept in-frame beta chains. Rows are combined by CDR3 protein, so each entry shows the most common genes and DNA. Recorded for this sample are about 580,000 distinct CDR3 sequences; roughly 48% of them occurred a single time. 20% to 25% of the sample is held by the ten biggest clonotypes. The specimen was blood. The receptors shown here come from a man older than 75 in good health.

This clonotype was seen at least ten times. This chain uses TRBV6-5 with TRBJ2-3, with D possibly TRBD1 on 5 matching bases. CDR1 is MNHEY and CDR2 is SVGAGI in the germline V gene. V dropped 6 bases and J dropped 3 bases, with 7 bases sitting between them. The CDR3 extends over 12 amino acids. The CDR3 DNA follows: TGTGCCAGCAGGGGGCTGACAGATACGCAGTATTTT. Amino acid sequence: CASRGLTDTQYF.

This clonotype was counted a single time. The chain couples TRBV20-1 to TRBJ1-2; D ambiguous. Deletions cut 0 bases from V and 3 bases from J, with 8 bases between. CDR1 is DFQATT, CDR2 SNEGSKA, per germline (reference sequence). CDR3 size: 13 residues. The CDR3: CSARDQGYYGYTF. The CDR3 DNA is TGCAGTGCTAGAGATCAAGGGTACTATGGCTACACCTTC.

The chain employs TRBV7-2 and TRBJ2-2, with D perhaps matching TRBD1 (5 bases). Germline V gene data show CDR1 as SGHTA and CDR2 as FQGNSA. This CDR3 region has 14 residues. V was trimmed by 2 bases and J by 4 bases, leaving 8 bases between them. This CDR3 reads CASSLIRGTGELFF. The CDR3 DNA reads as TGTGCCAGCAGCTTAATAAGGGGCACCGGGGAGCTGTTTTTT. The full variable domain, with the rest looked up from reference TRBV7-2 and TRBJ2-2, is GAGVSQSPSNKVTEKGKDVELRCDPISGHTALYWYRQSLGQGLEFLIYFQGNSAPDKSGLPSDRFSAERTGGSVSTLTIQRTQQEDSAVYLCASSLIRGTGELFFGEGSRLTVL.

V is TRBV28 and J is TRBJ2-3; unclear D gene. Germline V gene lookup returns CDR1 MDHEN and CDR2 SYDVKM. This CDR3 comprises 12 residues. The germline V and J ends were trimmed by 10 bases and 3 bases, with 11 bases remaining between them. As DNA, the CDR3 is TGTGCCATTCTGGAAGGGACAGATACGCAGTATTTT. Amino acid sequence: CAILEGTDTQYF.

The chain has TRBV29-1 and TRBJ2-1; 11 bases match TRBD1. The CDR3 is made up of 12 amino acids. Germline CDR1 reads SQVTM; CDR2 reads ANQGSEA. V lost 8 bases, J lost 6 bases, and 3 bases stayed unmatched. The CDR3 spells CSTGQGANEQFF. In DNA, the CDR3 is TGCAGCACCGGACAGGGGGCCAATGAGCAGTTCTTC.

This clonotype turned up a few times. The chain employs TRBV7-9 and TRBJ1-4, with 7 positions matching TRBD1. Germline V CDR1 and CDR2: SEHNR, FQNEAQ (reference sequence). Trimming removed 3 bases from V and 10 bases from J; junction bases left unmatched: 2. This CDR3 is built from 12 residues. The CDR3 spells CASSLGQSKLFF. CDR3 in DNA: TGTGCCAGCAGCTTGGGACAGTCAAAACTGTTTTTT.

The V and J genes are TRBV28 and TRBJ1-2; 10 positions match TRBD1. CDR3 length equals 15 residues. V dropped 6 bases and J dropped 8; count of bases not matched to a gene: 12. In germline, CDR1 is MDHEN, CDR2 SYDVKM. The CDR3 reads CASSTGGQGTRGYTF. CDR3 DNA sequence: TGTGCCAGCAGCACGGGGGGACAGGGGACGCGGGGCTACACCTTC.

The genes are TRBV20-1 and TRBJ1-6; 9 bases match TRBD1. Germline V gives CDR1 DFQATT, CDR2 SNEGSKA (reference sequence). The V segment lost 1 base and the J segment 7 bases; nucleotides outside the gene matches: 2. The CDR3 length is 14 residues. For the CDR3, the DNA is TGCAGTGCTAGAGGGACAGGGGCGAATTCACCCCTCCACTTT. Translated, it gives CSARGTGANSPLHF.

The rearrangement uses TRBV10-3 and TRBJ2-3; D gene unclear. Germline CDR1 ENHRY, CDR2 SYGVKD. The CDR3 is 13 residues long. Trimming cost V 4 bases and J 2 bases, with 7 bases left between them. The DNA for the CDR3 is TGTGCCATCAGTGGGTTCAACACAGATACGCAGTATTTT. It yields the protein CAISGFNTDTQYF.

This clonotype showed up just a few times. The CDR3 here is CASSLGSWSSGANVLTF. CDR3 in DNA: TGCGCCAGCAGCTTGGGCAGTTGGAGCTCTGGGGCCAACGTCCTGACTTTC. This chain links TRBV5-1 with TRBJ2-6; D remains unclear. CDR3 length: 17 residues. Germline V gene lookup returns CDR1 SGHRS and CDR2 YFSETQ. V dropped 0 bases and J dropped 0 bases, with 10 bases sitting between them.

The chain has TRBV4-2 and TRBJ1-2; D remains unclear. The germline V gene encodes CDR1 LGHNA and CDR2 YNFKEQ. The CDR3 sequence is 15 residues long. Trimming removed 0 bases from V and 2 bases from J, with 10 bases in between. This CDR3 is CASSQDRSGNYGYTF. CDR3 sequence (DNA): TGTGCCAGCAGCCAAGATCGATCGGGGAACTATGGCTACACCTTC.

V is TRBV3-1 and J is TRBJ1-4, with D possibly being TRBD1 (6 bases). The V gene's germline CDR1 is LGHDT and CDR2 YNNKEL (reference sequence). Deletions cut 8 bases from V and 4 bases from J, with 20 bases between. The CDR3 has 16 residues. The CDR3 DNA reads TGTGCCAGCGCCGGGCCTACAAGGGGACATAATGAAAAACTGTTTTTT. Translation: CASAGPTRGHNEKLFF. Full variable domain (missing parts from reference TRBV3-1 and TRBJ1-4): DTAVSQTPKYLVTQMGNDKSIKCEQNLGHDTMYWYKQDSKKFLKIMFSYNNKELIINETVPNRFSPKSPDKAHLNLHINSLELGDSAVYFCASAGPTRGHNEKLFFGSGTQLSVL.

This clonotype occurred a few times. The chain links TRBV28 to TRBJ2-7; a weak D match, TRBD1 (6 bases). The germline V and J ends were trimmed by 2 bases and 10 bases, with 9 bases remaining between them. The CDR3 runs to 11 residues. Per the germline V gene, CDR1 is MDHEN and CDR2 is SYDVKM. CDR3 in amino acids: CASSLNRAQYF. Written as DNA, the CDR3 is TGTGCCAGCAGTTTAAACAGGGCACAGTACTTC.

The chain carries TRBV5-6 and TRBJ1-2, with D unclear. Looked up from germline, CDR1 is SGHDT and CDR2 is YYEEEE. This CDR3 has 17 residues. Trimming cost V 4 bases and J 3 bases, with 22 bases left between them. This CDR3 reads CASSRISLDPPYYGYTF. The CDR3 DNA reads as TGTGCCAGCAGCCGAATTTCCCTGGATCCCCCCTACTATGGCTACACCTTC.

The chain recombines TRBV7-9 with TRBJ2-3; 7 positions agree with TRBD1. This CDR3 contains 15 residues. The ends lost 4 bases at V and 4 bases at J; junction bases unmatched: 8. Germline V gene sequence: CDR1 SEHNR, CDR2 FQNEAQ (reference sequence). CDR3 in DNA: TGTGCCAGCAGCTCCACGCAGGGGGTCTCAGATACGCAGTATTTT. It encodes CASSSTQGVSDTQYF.

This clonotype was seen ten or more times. The CDR3 is CASSSSNEKLFF. As DNA, the CDR3 is TGTGCCAGCAGTTCAAGCAATGAAAAACTGTTTTTT. This sequence joins TRBV6-6 and TRBJ1-4; no reliable D call. This CDR3 is built from 12 residues. The V and J ends lost 4 bases and 5 bases respectively, with 5 bases between them. Germline V gene sequence: CDR1 MNHNY, CDR2 SVGAGI (reference sequence).

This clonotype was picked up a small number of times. In DNA, the CDR3 is TGCAGCGTTGGCTTTACCAGGCGGGAGACCCAGTACTTC. The encoded protein is CSVGFTRRETQYF. The chain carries TRBV29-1 and TRBJ2-5, with D uncertain. The CDR3 is made up of 13 amino acids. CDR1 and CDR2 (germline): SQVTM, ANQGSEA. Deletions cut 4 bases from V and 5 bases from J, with 14 bases between. Complete variable domain (other parts from reference TRBV29-1 and TRBJ2-5): SAVISQKPSRDICQRGTSLTIQCQVDSQVTMMFWYRQQPGQSLTLIATANQGSEATYESGFVIDKFPISRPNLTFSTLTVSNMSPEDSSIYLCSVGFTRRETQYFGPGTRLLVL.

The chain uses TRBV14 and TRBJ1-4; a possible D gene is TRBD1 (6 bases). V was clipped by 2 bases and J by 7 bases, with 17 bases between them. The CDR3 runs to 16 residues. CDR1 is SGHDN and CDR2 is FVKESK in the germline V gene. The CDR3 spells CASSQSNRVQAEKLFF. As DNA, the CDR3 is TGTGCCAGCAGCCAAAGTAACAGGGTGCAAGCTGAAAAACTGTTTTTT.

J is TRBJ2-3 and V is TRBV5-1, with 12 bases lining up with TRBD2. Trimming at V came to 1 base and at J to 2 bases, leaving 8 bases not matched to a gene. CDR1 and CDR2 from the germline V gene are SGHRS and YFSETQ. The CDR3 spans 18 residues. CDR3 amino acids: CASSLRLAGGTVTDTQYF. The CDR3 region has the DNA TGCGCCAGCAGCTTGAGGCTAGCGGGAGGGACGGTCACAGATACGCAGTATTTT.

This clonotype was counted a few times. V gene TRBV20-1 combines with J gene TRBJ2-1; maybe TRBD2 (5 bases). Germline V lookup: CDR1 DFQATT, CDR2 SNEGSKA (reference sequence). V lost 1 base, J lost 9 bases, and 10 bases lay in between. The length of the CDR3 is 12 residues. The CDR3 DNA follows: TGCAGTGCTAGAGGATCTAGCATTGAGCAGTTCTTC. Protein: CSARGSSIEQFF.

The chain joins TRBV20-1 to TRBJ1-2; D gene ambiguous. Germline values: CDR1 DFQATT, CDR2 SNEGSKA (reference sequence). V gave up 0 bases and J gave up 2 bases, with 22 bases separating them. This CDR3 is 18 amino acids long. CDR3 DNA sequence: TGCAGTGCTAGAGATCTTCTGGCCCGAGGATCTGAAAACTATGGCTACACCTTC. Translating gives CSARDLLARGSENYGYTF.

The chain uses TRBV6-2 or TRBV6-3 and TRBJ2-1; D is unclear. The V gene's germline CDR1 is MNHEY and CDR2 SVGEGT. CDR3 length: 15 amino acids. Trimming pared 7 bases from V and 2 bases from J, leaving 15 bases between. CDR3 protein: CASTLDGTPYNEQFF. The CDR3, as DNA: TGTGCCAGCACCCTGGATGGTACCCCCTACAATGAGCAGTTCTTC.

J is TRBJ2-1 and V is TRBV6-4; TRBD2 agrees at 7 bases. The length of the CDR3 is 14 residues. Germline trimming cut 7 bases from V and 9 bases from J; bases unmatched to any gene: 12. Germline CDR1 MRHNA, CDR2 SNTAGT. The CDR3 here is CASKGLAALGEQFF. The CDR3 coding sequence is TGTGCCAGCAAAGGTCTAGCGGCCTTGGGTGAGCAGTTCTTC.

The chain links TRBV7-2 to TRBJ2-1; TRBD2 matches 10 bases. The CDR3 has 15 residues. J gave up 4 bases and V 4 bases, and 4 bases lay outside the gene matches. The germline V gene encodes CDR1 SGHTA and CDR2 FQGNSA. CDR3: CASSSERGGYNEQFF. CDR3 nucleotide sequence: TGTGCCAGCAGCTCCGAGCGGGGGGGATACAATGAGCAGTTCTTC.

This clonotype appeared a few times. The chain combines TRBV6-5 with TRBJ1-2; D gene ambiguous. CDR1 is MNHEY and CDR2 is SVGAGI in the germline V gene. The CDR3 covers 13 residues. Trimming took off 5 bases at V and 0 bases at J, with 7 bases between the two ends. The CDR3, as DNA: TGTGCCAGCAGTGACGGCCCTAACTATGGCTACACCTTC. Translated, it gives CASSDGPNYGYTF.

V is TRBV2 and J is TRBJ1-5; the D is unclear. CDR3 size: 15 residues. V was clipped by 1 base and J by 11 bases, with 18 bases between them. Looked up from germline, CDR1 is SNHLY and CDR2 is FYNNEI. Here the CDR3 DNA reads TGTGCCAGCAGTGAAGATCCGACTGGGATCAGGACCCAGCATTTT. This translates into CASSEDPTGIRTQHF.

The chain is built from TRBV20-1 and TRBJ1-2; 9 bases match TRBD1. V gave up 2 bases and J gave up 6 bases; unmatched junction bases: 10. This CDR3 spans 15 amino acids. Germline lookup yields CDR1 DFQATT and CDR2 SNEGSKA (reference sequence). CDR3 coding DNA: TGCAGTGCTAGACCCTCGGGGACAGGGCGGCATGGCTACACCTTC. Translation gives CSARPSGTGRHGYTF.